The clone carrying this T cell receptor beta chain occurred once. Per the germline V gene, CDR1 is MNHEY and CDR2 is SVGAGI. This CDR3 has 13 amino acids. V lost 11 bases and J lost 6; bases outside the gene matches: 10. These data are taken from a study of blood T cell repertoires in COVID-19. Study-wide background: Samples of COVID-19 (acute and convalescent) were obtained from the United States, Italy and Spain. PBMCs, B-cell-depleted T cells, or T cells provided the cDNA or gDNA that made up the material.

As originally analysed: Cell counts per sample came from amplifying reference gene primers. Profiled with immunoSEQ multiplex PCR; TCRdb holds only in-frame clones, not every one. The DNA was the basis for D and trimming; V, J and clone size are from that table. Of about 230,000 clones listed, 65% to 85% are singletons. The TCR was taken from a man between 40 and 49 years old with acute or convalescent COVID-19. Sample: peripheral blood. The V and J genes are TRBV6-5 and TRBJ1-1; 9 nucleotides agree with TRBD1. As DNA, the CDR3 is TGTGCCGTTACCGGGACAGGGTACTCTGAAGCTTTCTTT. It specifies CAVTGTGYSEAFF.